What follows are 21 T cell receptor beta chains derived from one specimen sequenced in a study of T-cell memory formation after mild COVID-19. A single record per CDR3 protein comes from TCRdb applying MiXCR to the 5' RACE reads. The repertoire holds 90,000 to 130,000 distinct CDR3 sequences, with 15% to 20% as singletons. Sequences were obtained from PBMCs or a T cell subset sorted from them (not recorded which). The receptors originated from a man aged 18 to 30 who had mild COVID-19 (a few samples of this study predate the infection). Cell type and time point are not known.

This clonotype was picked up many times. The gene calls are TRBV20-1 and TRBJ2-5, with TRBD1 matching 9 bases. The junction had 10 bases not matched to a gene; V was cut back by 6 bases and J by 5 bases. Germline V CDR1 and CDR2: DFQATT, SNEGSKA (reference sequence). There are 14 residues in the CDR3. The CDR3 DNA reads as TGCAGTGCACCAAGCCCAGGGACAGGGGAGACCCAGTACTTC. Translation gives CSAPSPGTGETQYF.

The chain joins TRBV7-3 to TRBJ2-2; possible D gene TRBD2, 5 bases. This CDR3 spans 11 amino acids. V shed 5 bases and J shed 9 bases, with 7 bases lying between them. Per the germline V gene, CDR1 is SGHTA and CDR2 is FQGTGA. Here the CDR3 DNA reads TGTGCCAGCAGCCCCGGGAGGGAGCTGTTTTTT. Residues: CASSPGRELFF.

This clonotype was seen only a few times. V and J are TRBV15 and TRBJ1-1, with no clear D. The CDR3 covers 13 residues. Germline CDR1 LNHNV, CDR2 YYDKDF (reference sequence). Trimming took 0 bases from V and 1 from J, leaving 3 bases between them. The CDR3 region is CATSRDPNTEAFF. DNA for the CDR3: TGTGCCACCAGCAGAGACCCGAACACTGAAGCTTTCTTT.

This clonotype turned up a few times. J is TRBJ2-3 and V is TRBV7-2, with D uncertain. V was pared by 3 bases and J by 3 bases, with 7 bases between. Germline V CDR1 and CDR2: SGHTA, FQGNSA. The CDR3 sequence is 13 residues long. As DNA, the CDR3 is TGTGCCAGCAGCTTTGGGCGAACAGATACGCAGTATTTT. As protein: CASSFGRTDTQYF.

This clonotype came up a few times. The rearrangement links TRBV7-7 to TRBJ2-5, with TRBD1 as a possible D gene (5 bases). This CDR3 has 13 residues. Germline V CDR1 and CDR2: SSHAT, FNYEAQ (reference sequence). The germline V and J ends were trimmed by 0 bases and 4 bases, with 6 bases remaining between them. The CDR3 protein is CASSLAGAETQYF. CDR3 DNA sequence: TGTGCCAGCAGCTTAGCAGGGGCAGAGACCCAGTACTTC.

This clonotype was seen ten or more times. The chain recombines TRBV10-1 with TRBJ2-2, with D maybe TRBD2 (6 bases). V dropped 4 bases and J dropped 7 bases, with 13 bases sitting between them. Germline V gene lookup returns CDR1 WNHNN and CDR2 SYGVQD (reference sequence). The CDR3 extends over 14 amino acids. The CDR3 DNA follows: TGCGCCAGCAGTGTGGCAGGGCGGGACGGGGAGCTGTTTTTT. It specifies CASSVAGRDGELFF.

This clonotype was observed a handful of times. The rearrangement uses TRBV20-1 and TRBJ1-2; the D gene is possibly TRBD1 (6 bases). Germline CDR1 DFQATT, CDR2 SNEGSKA (reference sequence). V was shortened by 6 bases and J by 4 bases, with 12 bases between the two germline ends. The CDR3 loop spans 12 amino acids. The CDR3 DNA follows: TGCAGTGCCCCCCCAGGGGCCTATGGCTACACCTTC. It encodes CSAPPGAYGYTF.

This clonotype was seen a few times. The chain joins TRBV6-6 to TRBJ2-3; D unresolved. The V and J ends lost 6 bases and 6 bases respectively, with 10 bases between them. Germline assignment: CDR1 MNHNY and CDR2 SVGAGI (reference sequence). This CDR3 is built from 12 residues. CDR3 loop: CASRAPADTQYF. The CDR3 nucleotides are TGTGCCAGCAGGGCCCCCGCGGATACGCAGTATTTT.

The table lists this clonotype with a few counts. The chain recombines TRBV7-2 with TRBJ2-3; a possible D gene is TRBD2 (5 bases). The CDR3 contains 13 residues. Trimming removed 5 bases from V and 3 bases from J, with 9 bases in between. Per the germline V gene, CDR1 is SGHTA and CDR2 is FQGNSA. In DNA, the CDR3 is TGTGCCAGCAGCCGGGATTGGACAGATACGCAGTATTTT. Its translation: CASSRDWTDTQYF.

With regard to this clonotype: A junction end diverges from the germline sequence, so it may reflect a read error. The chain combines TRBV10-3 with TRBJ2-3; D is ambiguous. Germline CDR1 and CDR2: ENHRY and SYGVKD. This CDR3 spans 13 amino acids. CDR3 sequence reads: CAISEPPQDPQYF. As DNA, the CDR3 is TGTGCCATCAGTGAGCCCCCTCAAGATCCGCAGTATTTT.

This chain joins TRBV6-1 and TRBJ1-5; no definite D call. With 3 bases removed from V and 3 bases from J, the gap between germline ends came to 9 bases. Germline loops: CDR1 MNHNS, CDR2 SASEGT. The CDR3 covers 14 residues. CDR3 sequence: CASSEVAANQPQHF. In DNA, the CDR3 is TGTGCCAGCAGTGAGGTGGCAGCCAATCAGCCCCAGCATTTT.

The chain is built from TRBV4-3 and TRBJ2-5; 8 bases are shared with TRBD2. The CDR3 runs to 16 residues. In germline, CDR1 is LGHNA, CDR2 YSLEER. V shed 0 bases and J 9 bases; nucleotides not matched to a gene: 12. CDR3 coding DNA: TGCGCCAGCAGCCAAGATTTCAGCGGGGGCGGTCGGCCCCAGTACTTC. Amino acids: CASSQDFSGGGRPQYF.

A few counts support this clonotype. The chain uses TRBV20-1 and TRBJ1-4, with TRBD1 as a possible D gene (6 bases). The CDR3 is made up of 13 amino acids. CDR1 DFQATT and CDR2 SNEGSKA come from the germline V gene (reference sequence). The V gene lost 3 bases and the J gene lost 8 bases, with 13 bases spanning the gap. The CDR3 here is CSASRQVVEKLFF. The CDR3, as DNA: TGCAGTGCTAGCCGACAGGTTGTAGAAAAACTGTTTTTT.

This clonotype has just a few counts. J is TRBJ2-7 and V is TRBV20-1, with D uncertain. Germline CDR1 is DFQATT and CDR2 is SNEGSKA (reference sequence). V was clipped by 0 bases and J by 0 bases, with 12 bases between them. The CDR3 sequence is 15 residues long. The CDR3 loop reads CSARDGRKSSYEQYF. CDR3 nucleotide sequence: TGCAGTGCTAGAGATGGGCGGAAGAGCTCCTACGAGCAGTACTTC.

This clonotype was detected a few times. The chain carries TRBV20-1 and TRBJ2-1; no definite D call. Germline CDR1 and CDR2: DFQATT and SNEGSKA (reference sequence). Trimming pared 3 bases from V and 8 bases from J, leaving 8 bases between. The CDR3 totals 11 residues. For the CDR3, the DNA is TGCAGTGCTAGGAGTGGACATGAGCAGTTCTTC. Its translation: CSARSGHEQFF.

V is TRBV10-3 and J is TRBJ2-7; 7 bases are shared with TRBD1. Germline loops: CDR1 ENHRY, CDR2 SYGVKD. CDR3 size: 11 residues. Trimming cost V 10 bases and J 3 bases; bases outside gene matches: 3. CDR3: CATGQFYEQYV. CDR3 bases: TGTGCCACGGGACAGTTCTACGAGCAGTACGTC.

This clonotype appeared many times. This chain joins TRBV7-3 and TRBJ2-5; either TRBD1 or TRBD2 may supply D (5 bases each). Germline values: CDR1 SGHTA, CDR2 FQGTGA. The CDR3 sequence is 13 residues long. The V and J ends lost 1 base and 5 bases respectively, with 8 bases between them. The CDR3 DNA reads as TGTGCCAGCAGCTTAAGCAGGGAGGAGACCCAGTACTTC. Translation: CASSLSREETQYF.

The V call is TRBV5-1, the J call TRBJ1-1; TRBD1 agrees at 12 bases. The germline CDR1 and CDR2 sequences are SGHRS and YFSETQ. After removal of 3 bases from V and 7 bases from J, the junction contained 7 bases not matched to a gene. This CDR3 spans 15 amino acids. CDR3 DNA: TGCGCCAGCAGCTACACCGGGACAGGGGGCCTTGAAGCTTTCTTT. This encodes CASSYTGTGGLEAFF.

The genes are TRBV10-3 and TRBJ1-5, with 7 bases lining up with TRBD1. J lost 1 base, V lost 6 bases, and 3 bases had no gene match. Germline assignment: CDR1 ENHRY and CDR2 SYGVKD. The CDR3 covers 14 residues. The CDR3 protein is CAISVGQSNQPQHF. Written as DNA, the CDR3 is TGTGCCATCAGCGTGGGACAGAGCAATCAGCCCCAGCATTTT.

This clonotype was seen a few times. The chain joins TRBV7-2 to TRBJ2-1; D not resolved. This CDR3 comprises 14 residues. Trimming pared 4 bases from V and 8 bases from J, leaving 15 bases between. Looked up from germline, CDR1 is SGHTA and CDR2 is FQGNSA. CDR3 DNA sequence: TGTGCCAGCAGCTCCTCGACGGCCTGGGATGAGCAGTTCTTC. This sequence encodes CASSSSTAWDEQFF.

A few counts support this clonotype. The chain couples TRBV5-1 to TRBJ1-1; D call uncertain. The CDR3 consists of 15 residues. From germline, CDR1 is SGHRS and CDR2 YFSETQ. The V end lost 4 bases, the J end lost 0 bases, and 13 bases lay between the germline ends. CDR3 coding DNA: TGCGCCAGCAGCCCTGGAGAGGGCATGAACACTGAAGCTTTCTTT. Protein sequence: CASSPGEGMNTEAFF. Full variable domain (outside the CDR3, taken from reference TRBV5-1 and TRBJ1-1): KAGVTQTPRYLIKTRGQQVTLSCSPISGHRSVSWYQQTPGQGLQFLFEYFSETQRNKGNFPGRFSGRQFSNSRSEMNVSTLELGDSALYLCASSPGEGMNTEAFFGQGTRLTVV.